This record concerns one T cell receptor (beta chain) sequence. Its antigen remains unknown. The data are from a study of cytomegalovirus exposure and HLA in healthy donors. Study background: Genotyping showed around 80% of over 350 donors falling in the Caucasian-associated ancestry cluster.

Study findings and constraints: In the analysis, some V segments, TRBV6-2 and TRBV6-3 included, were excluded as indistinguishable. Reportedly, diagnosis of cytomegalovirus status by the classifier showed high specificity and sensitivity.

V gave up 4 bases and J gave up 2 bases; unmatched junction bases: 2. This CDR3 has 14 amino acids. Germline V gives CDR1 SNHLY, CDR2 FYNNEI. With 60 Vbeta and 13 Jbeta primers, the PCR was carried out. Assay used: immunoSEQ multiplex PCR; TCRdb lists only in-frame clones, some missing. Of some 160,000 clones in the sample, over 70% were seen once. Sequences were obtained from PBMCs. This chain links TRBV2 with TRBJ2-7; 10 bases match TRBD1. This receptor was obtained from a man aged 50 to 59 in good health and CMV-seropositive. The CDR3 sequence is CASSATGGPYEQYF. In DNA form, the CDR3 reads TGTGCCAGCAGTGCGACAGGGGGCCCCTACGAGCAGTACTTC.